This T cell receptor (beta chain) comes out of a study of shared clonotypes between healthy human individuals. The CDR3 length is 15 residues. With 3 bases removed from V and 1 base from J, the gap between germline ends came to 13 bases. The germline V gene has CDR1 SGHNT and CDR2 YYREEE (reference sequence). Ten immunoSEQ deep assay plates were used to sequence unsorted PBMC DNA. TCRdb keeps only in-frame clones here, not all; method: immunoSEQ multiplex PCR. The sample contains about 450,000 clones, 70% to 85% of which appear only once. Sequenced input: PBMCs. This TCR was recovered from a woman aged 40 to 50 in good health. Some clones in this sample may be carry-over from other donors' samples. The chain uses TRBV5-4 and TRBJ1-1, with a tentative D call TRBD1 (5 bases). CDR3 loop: CASSSPRGANTEAFF. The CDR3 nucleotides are TGTGCCAGCAGCTCGCCGCGAGGGGCGAACACTGAAGCTTTCTTT.